Listed below are T cell receptor beta chains from one sample, sequenced in a study of blood T cell repertoires in COVID-19. Here immunoSEQ multiplex PCR was the method, and the copy in TCRdb shows in-frame clones only, minus some. The sample has a few hundred thousand clones; 84% are singletons. Input material: peripheral blood. Every receptor here comes from an elderly woman with active or convalescent COVID-19. Each CDR3 is given with its conserved first and last residue. A D gene is named only where the DNA matches it firmly. Only part of the rows carry a size: once, few, many, or a class if the clone is expanded.

size	V	J	D	CDR3	DNA
.	TRBV29-1	TRBJ1-3	.	CSVLPGGADGNTIYF	TGCAGCGTTTTACCTGGGGGGGCAGATGGAAACACCATATATTTT
.	TRBV27	TRBJ1-6	TRBD1	CASSGGQGRYNSPLHF	TGTGCCAGCAGTGGGGGACAGGGCCGTTATAATTCACCCCTCCACTTT
.	TRBV5-1	TRBJ2-2	.	CASSLPGNTGELFF	TGCGCCAGCAGCCTTCCGGGAAACACCGGGGAGCTGTTTTTT
once	TRBV5-1	TRBJ2-3	TRBD1	CASSLKGAQTDTQYF	TGCGCCAGCAGCTTGAAGGGGGCGCAAACAGATACGCAGTATTTT
few	TRBV20-1	TRBJ2-1	.	CSASLPQRNEQFF	TGCAGTGCTAGTCTCCCCCAGCGGAATGAGCAGTTCTTC
.	TRBV4-3	TRBJ2-2	TRBD1	CASSQGGQGTGELFF	TGCGCCAGCAGCCAAGGGGGACAGGGCACCGGGGAGCTGTTTTTT
.	TRBV7-3	TRBJ2-2	.	CASSPHPRTGELFF	TGTGCCAGCAGCCCCCACCCGAGGACCGGGGAGCTGTTTTTT
.	TRBV15	TRBJ1-5	.	CATSRYDQPQHF	TGTGCCACCAGCAGGTATGATCAGCCCCAGCATTTT
.	TRBV5-6	TRBJ1-2	.	CASSPPDFAYGYTF	TGTGCCAGCAGCCCACCGGACTTTGCGTATGGCTACACCTTC
once	TRBV12-2	TRBJ2-1	.	CASRFLYGTGDNEQFF	TGTGCAAGTCGCTTTCTTTACGGGACAGGGGACAATGAGCAGTTCTTC
.	TRBV7-3	TRBJ1-1	TRBD1	CASSPDRGSPEAFF	TGTGCCAGCAGCCCGGACAGGGGGAGTCCTGAAGCTTTCTTT
.	TRBV18	TRBJ2-7	.	CASSPGTEGGDYEQYF	TGTGCCAGCTCACCAGGAACGGAGGGCGGGGACTACGAGCAGTACTTC
.	TRBV11-2	TRBJ2-4	.	CASSLNHVSTGINIQYF	TGTGCCAGCAGCTTAAATCACGTCAGTACCGGGATAAACATTCAGTACTTC
.	TRBV12-5	TRBJ2-3	TRBD2	CASGFMLAGTTDTQYF	TGTGCTAGTGGTTTTATGCTAGCGGGTACCACAGATACGCAGTATTTT
.	TRBV6-5	TRBJ2-7	TRBD1	CASSGPGTATYEQYF	TGTGCCAGCAGCGGGCCCGGGACAGCCACCTACGAGCAGTACTTC
.	TRBV11-3	TRBJ1-4	.	CASSPPGGHDEKLFF	TGTGCCAGCAGCCCGCCCGGGGGGCATGATGAAAAACTGTTTTTT
.	TRBV5-1	TRBJ2-1	.	CASRATNPYNEQFF	TGCGCCAGCAGAGCCACTAACCCCTACAATGAGCAGTTCTTC
.	TRBV4-2	TRBJ1-2	TRBD1	CASSQVLDRGPGYTF	TGTGCCAGCAGCCAAGTTCTCGACAGGGGGCCTGGCTACACCTTC
.	TRBV3-1/TRBV3-2	TRBJ2-5	TRBD2	CASSPWVSGVRETQYF	TGTGCCAGCAGCCCCTGGGTTAGCGGGGTTAGGGAGACCCAGTACTTC
once	TRBV12-5	TRBJ2-5	TRBD2	CASAASGKVETQYF	TGTGCTAGTGCGGCTAGCGGGAAGGTGGAGACCCAGTACTTC
.	TRBV7-3	TRBJ2-1	.	CASSLSRGPHNEQFF	TGTGCCAGCAGCTTATCCCGGGGTCCCCACAATGAGCAGTTCTTC
few	TRBV25-1	TRBJ1-5	.	CASSRYNQPQHF	TGTGCCAGCAGCAGGTACAATCAGCCCCAGCATTTT